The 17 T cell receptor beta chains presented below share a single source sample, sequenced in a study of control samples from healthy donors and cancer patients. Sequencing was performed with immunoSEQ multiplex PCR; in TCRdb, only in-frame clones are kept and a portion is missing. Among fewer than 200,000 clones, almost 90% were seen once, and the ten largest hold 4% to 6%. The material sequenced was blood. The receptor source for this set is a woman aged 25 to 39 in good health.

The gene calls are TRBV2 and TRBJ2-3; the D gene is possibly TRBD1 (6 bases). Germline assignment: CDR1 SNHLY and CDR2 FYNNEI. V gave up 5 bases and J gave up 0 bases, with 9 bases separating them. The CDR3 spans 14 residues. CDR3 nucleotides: TGTGCCAGCAGTAGCGGACAGAGCACAGATACGCAGTATTTT. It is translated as CASSSGQSTDTQYF.

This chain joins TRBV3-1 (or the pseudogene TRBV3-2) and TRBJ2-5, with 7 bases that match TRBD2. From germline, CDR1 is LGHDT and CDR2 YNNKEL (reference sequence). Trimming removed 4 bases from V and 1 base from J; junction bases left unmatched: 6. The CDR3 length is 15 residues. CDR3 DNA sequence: TGTGCCAGCAGCCTGACTAGCACCCTCCAAGAGACCCAGTACTTC. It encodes CASSLTSTLQETQYF.

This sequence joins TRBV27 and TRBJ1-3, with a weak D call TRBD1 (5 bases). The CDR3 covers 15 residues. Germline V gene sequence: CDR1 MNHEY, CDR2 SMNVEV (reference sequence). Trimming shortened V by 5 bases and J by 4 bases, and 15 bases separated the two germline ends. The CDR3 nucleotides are TGTGCCAGCAGTCCTCTCGGGACTGGAGGAAACACCATATATTTT. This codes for CASSPLGTGGNTIYF.

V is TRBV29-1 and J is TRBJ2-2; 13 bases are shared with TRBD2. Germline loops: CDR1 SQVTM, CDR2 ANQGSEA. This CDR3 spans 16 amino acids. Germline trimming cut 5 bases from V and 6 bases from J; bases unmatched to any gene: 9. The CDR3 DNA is TGCAGCGTTAAAGGACTAGCGGGGGTAGTGGCCGGGGAGCTGTTTTTT. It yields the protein CSVKGLAGVVAGELFF.

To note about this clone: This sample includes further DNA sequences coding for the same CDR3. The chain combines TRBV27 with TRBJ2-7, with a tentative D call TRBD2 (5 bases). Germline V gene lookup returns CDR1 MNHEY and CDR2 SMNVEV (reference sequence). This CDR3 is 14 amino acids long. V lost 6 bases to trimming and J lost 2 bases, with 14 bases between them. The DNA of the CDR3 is TGTGCCAGCAGCCTACTCCGGGGAACCTACGAGCAGTACTTC. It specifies CASSLLRGTYEQYF.

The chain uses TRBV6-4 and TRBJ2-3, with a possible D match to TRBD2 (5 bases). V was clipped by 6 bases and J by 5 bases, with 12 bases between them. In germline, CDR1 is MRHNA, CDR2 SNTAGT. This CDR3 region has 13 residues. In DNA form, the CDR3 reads TGTGCCAGCAGCGCCGGGGTAAAAGATACGCAGTATTTT. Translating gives CASSAGVKDTQYF.

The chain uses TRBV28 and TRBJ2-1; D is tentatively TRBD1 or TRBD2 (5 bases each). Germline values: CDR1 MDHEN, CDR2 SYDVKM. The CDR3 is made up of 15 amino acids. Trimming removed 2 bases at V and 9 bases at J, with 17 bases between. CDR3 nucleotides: TGTGCCAGCAGTTTAGGGGGTTTAAGGTTTACTGAGCAGTTCTTC. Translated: CASSLGGLRFTEQFF.

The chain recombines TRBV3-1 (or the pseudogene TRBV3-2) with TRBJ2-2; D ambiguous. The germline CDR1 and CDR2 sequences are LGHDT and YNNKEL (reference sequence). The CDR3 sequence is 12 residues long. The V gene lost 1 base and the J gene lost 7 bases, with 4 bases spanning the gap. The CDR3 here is CASSQGFGELFF. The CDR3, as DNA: TGTGCCAGCAGCCAAGGGTTCGGGGAGCTGTTTTTT.

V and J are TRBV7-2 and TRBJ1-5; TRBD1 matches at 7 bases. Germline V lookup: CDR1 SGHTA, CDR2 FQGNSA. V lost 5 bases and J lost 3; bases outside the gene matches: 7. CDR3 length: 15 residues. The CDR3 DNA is TGTGCCAGCAGCGCTAAAACAGGGGACAATCAGCCCCAGCATTTT. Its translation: CASSAKTGDNQPQHF.

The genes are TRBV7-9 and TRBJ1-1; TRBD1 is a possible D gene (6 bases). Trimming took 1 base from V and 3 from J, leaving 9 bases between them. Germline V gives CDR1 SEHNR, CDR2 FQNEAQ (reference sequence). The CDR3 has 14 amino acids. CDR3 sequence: CASSLGTGHTEAFF. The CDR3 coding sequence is TGTGCCAGCAGCTTAGGTACAGGGCACACTGAAGCTTTCTTT.

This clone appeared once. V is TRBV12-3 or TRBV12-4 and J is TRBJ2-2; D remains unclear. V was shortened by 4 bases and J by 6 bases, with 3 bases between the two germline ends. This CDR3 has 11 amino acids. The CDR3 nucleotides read TGTGCCAGCAGTTGGTCCGGGGAGCTGTTTTTT. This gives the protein CASSWSGELFF.

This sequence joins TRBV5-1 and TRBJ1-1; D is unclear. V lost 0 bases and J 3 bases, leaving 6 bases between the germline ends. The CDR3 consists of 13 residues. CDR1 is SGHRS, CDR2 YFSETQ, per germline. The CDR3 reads CASSLDGHTEAFF. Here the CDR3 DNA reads TGCGCCAGCAGCTTGGACGGACACACTGAAGCTTTCTTT.

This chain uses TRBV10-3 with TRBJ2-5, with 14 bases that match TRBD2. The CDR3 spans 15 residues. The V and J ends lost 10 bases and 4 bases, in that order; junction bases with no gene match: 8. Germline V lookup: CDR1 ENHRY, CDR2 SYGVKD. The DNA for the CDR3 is TGTGCCACCTCTCGGACTAGCGGGAGGTTAGAGACCCAGTACTTC. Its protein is CATSRTSGRLETQYF.

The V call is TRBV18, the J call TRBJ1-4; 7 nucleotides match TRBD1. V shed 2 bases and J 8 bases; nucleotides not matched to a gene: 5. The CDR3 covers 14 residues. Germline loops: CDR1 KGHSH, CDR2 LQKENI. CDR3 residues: CASSPEGAREKLFF. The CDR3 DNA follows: TGTGCCAGCTCACCAGAGGGGGCGCGAGAAAAACTGTTTTTT.

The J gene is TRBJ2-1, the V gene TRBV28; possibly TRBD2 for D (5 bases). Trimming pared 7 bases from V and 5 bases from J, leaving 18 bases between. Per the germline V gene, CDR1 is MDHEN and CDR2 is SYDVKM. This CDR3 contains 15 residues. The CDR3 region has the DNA TGTGCCAGCACCCGAGCGGTGGGAACGCACAATGAGCAGTTCTTC. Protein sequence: CASTRAVGTHNEQFF.

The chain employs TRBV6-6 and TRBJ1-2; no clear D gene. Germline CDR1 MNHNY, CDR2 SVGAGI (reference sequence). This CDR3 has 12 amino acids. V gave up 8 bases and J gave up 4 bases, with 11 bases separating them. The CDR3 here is CASGQTTYGYTF. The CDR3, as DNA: TGTGCCAGCGGCCAGACGACCTATGGCTACACCTTC.

For the CDR3, the DNA is TGTGCCAGTAGTCTCTCCGGGGCGGGGAACACTGAAGCTTTCTTT. It specifies CASSLSGAGNTEAFF. The J gene is TRBJ1-1, the V gene TRBV19; weak D call: TRBD1 (5 bases). Germline CDR1 LNHDA, CDR2 SQIVND (reference sequence). V was trimmed by 5 bases and J by 1 base, leaving 14 bases between them. There are 15 residues in the CDR3.